Shown below are 8 T cell receptor beta chains from a single sample sequenced in a study of blood T cell repertoires in COVID-19. Sequenced by immunoSEQ multiplex PCR; TCRdb stores in-frame clones only, minus some. This table has some 250,000 clones, about 81% appearing once. The specimen was peripheral blood. The receptors stem from a woman aged 55-70 years with active or convalescent COVID-19.

The chain uses TRBV30 and TRBJ1-6; TRBD1 matches 11 bases. Germline CDR1 reads GTSNPN; CDR2 reads SVGIG (reference sequence). There are 14 residues in the CDR3. Losses at the gene ends were 7 bases for V and 10 bases for J; bases not matched to a gene: 9. The CDR3 coding sequence is TGTGCCTCCACGACCGGGACAGGGGGATCACCCCTCCACTTT. Its translation is CASTTGTGGSPLHF.

The chain joins TRBV24-1 to TRBJ2-2; D is perhaps TRBD1 (6 bases). V was shortened by 2 bases and J by 8 bases, with 20 bases between the two germline ends. The CDR3 sequence is 17 residues long. CDR1 and CDR2 (germline): KGHDR, SFDVKD. CDR3 coding DNA: TGTGCCACCAGTGATTCCCAGAATACAGGGAATACAGGGGAGCTGTTTTTT. Its translation: CATSDSQNTGNTGELFF.

This rearrangement joins TRBV5-4 to TRBJ1-6; D is unresolved. CDR1 and CDR2 (germline): SGHNT, YYREEE (reference sequence). The germline V and J ends were trimmed by 1 base and 7 bases, with 15 bases remaining between them. This CDR3 is 16 amino acids long. The CDR3 protein is CASSLRASGPNSPLHF. The CDR3 nucleotides are TGTGCCAGCAGCTTGCGAGCCTCAGGCCCGAATTCACCCCTCCACTTT.

This clone was seen a few times. This rearrangement joins TRBV30 to TRBJ2-3; maybe TRBD2 (5 bases). The germline gives CDR1 GTSNPN, CDR2 SVGIG (reference sequence). The CDR3 contains 12 residues. Trimming cost V 0 bases and J 7 bases, with 8 bases left between them. The CDR3 loop is CAWSVERHTQYF. The CDR3 DNA follows: TGTGCCTGGAGTGTAGAGCGGCATACGCAGTATTTT.

This rearrangement joins TRBV7-2 to TRBJ2-5; D remains ambiguous. Looked up from germline, CDR1 is SGHTA and CDR2 is FQGNSA. CDR3 length: 13 amino acids. Trimming took 5 bases from V and 5 from J, leaving 12 bases between them. As DNA, the CDR3 is TGTGCCAGCAGCCAGACCCAGGTGGAGACCCAGTACTTC. Protein: CASSQTQVETQYF.

The J gene is TRBJ2-2, the V gene TRBV7-9, with 8 positions matching TRBD1. Trimming took 3 bases from V and 3 from J; bases not matched to a gene: 12. Germline V CDR1 and CDR2: SEHNR, FQNEAQ (reference sequence). This CDR3 is built from 18 residues. CDR3: CASSFLFRQGHDTGELFF. CDR3 nucleotides: TGTGCCAGCAGCTTTCTGTTCAGACAGGGGCATGACACCGGGGAGCTGTTTTTT. Looking up the rest from reference TRBV7-9 and TRBJ2-2 gives the full variable domain: DTGVSQNPRHKITKRGQNVTFRCDPISEHNRLYWYRQTLGQGPEFLTYFQNEAQLEKSRLLSDRFSAERPKGSFSTLEIQRTEQGDSAMYLCASSFLFRQGHDTGELFFGEGSRLTVL.

CDR3 in amino acids: CASSPGQGGPQHF. DNA for the CDR3: TGTGCCAGCAGCCCGGGACAGGGAGGTCCCCAGCATTTT. The chain carries TRBV12-3 or TRBV12-4 and TRBJ1-5; 9 bases are shared with TRBD1. Germline trimming cut 6 bases from V and 10 bases from J; bases unmatched to any gene: 7. The CDR3 runs 13 residues.

This chain connects TRBV6-2 or TRBV6-3 to TRBJ1-2; D gene uncertain. The germline gives CDR1 MNHEY, CDR2 SVGEGT. Trimming took 5 bases from V and 3 from J, leaving 7 bases between them. CDR3 length equals 12 residues. CDR3 loop: CASSLGDYGYTF. In DNA form, the CDR3 reads TGTGCCAGCAGTCTAGGTGACTATGGCTACACCTTC.